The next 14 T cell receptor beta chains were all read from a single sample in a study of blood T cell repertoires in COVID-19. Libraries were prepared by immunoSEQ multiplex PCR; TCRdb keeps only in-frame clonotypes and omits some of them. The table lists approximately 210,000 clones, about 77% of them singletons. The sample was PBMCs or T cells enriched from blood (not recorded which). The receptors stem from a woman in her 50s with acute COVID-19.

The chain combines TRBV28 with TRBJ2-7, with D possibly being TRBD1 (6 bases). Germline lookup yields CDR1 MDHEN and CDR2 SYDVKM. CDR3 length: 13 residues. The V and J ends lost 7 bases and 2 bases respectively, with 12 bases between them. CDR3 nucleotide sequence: TGTGCCAGCACCTCGGGACATACCTACGAGCAGTACGTC. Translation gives CASTSGHTYEQYV.

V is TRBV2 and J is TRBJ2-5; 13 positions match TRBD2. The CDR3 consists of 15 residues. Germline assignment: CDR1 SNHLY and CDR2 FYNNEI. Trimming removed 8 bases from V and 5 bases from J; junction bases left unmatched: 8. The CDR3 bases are TGTGCCAGCTCCTGGACTAGCGGGGGTGGGGAGACCCAGTACTTC. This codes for CASSWTSGGGETQYF.

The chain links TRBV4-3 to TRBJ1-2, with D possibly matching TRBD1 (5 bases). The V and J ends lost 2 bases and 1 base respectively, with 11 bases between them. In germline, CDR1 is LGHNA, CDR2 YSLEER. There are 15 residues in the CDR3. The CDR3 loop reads CASSQTQGGNYGYTF. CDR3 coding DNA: TGCGCCAGCAGCCAAACGCAGGGCGGTAACTATGGCTACACCTTC.

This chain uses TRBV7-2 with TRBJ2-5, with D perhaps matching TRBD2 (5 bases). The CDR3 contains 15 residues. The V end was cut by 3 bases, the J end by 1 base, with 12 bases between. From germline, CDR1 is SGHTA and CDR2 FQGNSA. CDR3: CASSLVGVLQETQYF. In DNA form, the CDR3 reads TGTGCCAGCAGCTTGGTCGGGGTACTCCAAGAGACCCAGTACTTC.

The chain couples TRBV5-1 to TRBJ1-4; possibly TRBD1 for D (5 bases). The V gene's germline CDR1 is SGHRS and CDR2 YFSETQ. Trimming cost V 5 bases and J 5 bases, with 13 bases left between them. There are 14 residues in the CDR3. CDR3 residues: CASRPDTGNEKLFF. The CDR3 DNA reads TGCGCCAGCAGACCGGACACCGGAAATGAAAAACTGTTTTTT.

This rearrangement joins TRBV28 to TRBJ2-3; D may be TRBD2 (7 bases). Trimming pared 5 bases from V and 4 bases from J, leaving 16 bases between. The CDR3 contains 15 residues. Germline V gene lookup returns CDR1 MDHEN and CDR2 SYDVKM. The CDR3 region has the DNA TGTGCCAGCAGTGTCGGGGGGCGGAACGCAGATACGCAGTATTTT. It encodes CASSVGGRNADTQYF.

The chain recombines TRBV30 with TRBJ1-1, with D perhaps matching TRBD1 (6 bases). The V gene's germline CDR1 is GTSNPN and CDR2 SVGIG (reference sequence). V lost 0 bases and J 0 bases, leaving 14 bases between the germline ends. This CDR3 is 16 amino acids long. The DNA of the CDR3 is TGTGCCTGGAGTGTACTTGGGGGCGACTTGAACACTGAAGCTTTCTTT. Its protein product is CAWSVLGGDLNTEAFF.

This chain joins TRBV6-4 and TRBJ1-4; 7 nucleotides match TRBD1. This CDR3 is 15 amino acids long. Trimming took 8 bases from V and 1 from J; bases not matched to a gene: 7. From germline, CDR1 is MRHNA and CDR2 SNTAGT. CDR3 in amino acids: CASAKNRGTNEKLFF. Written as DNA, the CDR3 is TGTGCCAGCGCGAAAAACAGGGGAACTAATGAAAAACTGTTTTTT.

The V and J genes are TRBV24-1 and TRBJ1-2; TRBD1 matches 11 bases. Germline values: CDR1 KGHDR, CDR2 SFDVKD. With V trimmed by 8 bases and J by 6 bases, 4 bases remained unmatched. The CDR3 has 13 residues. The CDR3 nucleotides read TGTGCCACCACCGGGGACAGGGGGGATGGCTACACCTTC. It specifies CATTGDRGDGYTF.

CDR3: CASSHRDRGQWGEAFF. CDR3 coding DNA: TGTGCCAGCAGCCACCGGGACAGGGGGCAGTGGGGTGAAGCTTTCTTT. J is TRBJ1-1 and V is TRBV7-9; the match to TRBD1 covers 12 bases. The CDR3 has 16 residues. V lost 5 bases and J lost 7; bases outside the gene matches: 11. Germline V gives CDR1 SEHNR, CDR2 FQNEAQ (reference sequence).

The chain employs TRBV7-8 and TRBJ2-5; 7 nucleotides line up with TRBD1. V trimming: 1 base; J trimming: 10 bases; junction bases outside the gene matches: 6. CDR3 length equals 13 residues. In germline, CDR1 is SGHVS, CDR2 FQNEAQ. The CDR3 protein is CASSLEGTEHQYF. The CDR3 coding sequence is TGTGCCAGCAGCTTAGAGGGGACAGAACACCAGTACTTC.

In DNA, the CDR3 is TGTGCCAGCAGCTTAGACGTCGGTGGAGGTGAAAAACTGTTTTTT. Residues: CASSLDVGGGEKLFF. The chain joins TRBV7-8 to TRBJ1-4; D remains unclear. Germline assignment: CDR1 SGHVS and CDR2 FQNEAQ. The V end was cut by 1 base, the J end by 7 bases, with 13 bases between. The CDR3 covers 15 residues.

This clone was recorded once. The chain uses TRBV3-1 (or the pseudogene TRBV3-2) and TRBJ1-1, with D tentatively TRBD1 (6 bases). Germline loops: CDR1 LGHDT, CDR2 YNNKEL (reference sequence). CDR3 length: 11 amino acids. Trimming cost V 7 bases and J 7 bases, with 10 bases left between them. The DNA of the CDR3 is TGTGCCAGCAAGGGGGGGATTGAAGCTTTCTTT. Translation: CASKGGIEAFF.

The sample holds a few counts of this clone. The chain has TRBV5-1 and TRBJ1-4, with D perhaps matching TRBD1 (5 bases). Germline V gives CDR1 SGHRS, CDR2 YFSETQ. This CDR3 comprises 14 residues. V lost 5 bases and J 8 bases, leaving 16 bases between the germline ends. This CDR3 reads CASRPNAGGEKLFF. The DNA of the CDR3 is TGCGCCAGCAGACCTAACGCCGGGGGGGAAAAACTGTTTTTT.